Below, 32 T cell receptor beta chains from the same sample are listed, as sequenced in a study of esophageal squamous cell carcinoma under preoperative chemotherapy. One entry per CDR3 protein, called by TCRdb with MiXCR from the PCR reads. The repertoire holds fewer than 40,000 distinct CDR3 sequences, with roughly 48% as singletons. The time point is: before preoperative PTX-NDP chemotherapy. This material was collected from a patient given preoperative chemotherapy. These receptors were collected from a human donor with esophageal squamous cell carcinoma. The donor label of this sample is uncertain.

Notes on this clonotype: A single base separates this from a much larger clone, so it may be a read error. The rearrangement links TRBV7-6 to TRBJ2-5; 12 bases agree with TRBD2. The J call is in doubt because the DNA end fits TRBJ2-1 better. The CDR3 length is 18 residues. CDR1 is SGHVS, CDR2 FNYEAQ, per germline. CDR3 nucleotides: TGTGCCAGCAGCTCCCCCACCTCGACTAGCGGGGGTCAAGAGACCCAGTTCTTC. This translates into CASSSPTSTSGGQETQFF.

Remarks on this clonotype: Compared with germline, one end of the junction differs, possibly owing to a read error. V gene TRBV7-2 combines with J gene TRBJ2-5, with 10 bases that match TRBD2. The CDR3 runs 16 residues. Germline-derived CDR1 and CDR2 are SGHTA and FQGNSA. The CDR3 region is CASGVAGGRDQEIQYF. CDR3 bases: TGTGCCAGCGGGGTAGCGGGGGGCCGTGACCAAGAGATCCAGTACTTC.

CDR3 residues: CASSFQGRETQYF. CDR3 coding DNA: TGTGCCAGCAGTTTTCAGGGTAGGGAGACCCAGTACTTC. The V call is TRBV12-3 or TRBV12-4, the J call TRBJ2-5, with D tentatively TRBD1 (5 bases). This CDR3 has 13 amino acids. Trimming shortened V by 3 bases and J by 5 bases, and 10 bases separated the two germline ends.

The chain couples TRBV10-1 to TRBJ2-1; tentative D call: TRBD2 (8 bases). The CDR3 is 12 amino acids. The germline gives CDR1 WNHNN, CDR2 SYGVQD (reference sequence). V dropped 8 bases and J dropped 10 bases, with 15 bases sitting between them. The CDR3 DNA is TGCGCCAGCGGAACGGGAGGGGGCGAGCAGTTCTTC. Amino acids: CASGTGGGEQFF.

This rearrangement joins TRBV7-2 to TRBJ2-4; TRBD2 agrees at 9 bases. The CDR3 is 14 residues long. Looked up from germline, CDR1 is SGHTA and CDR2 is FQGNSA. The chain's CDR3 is CAGIGGLAKNTQYF. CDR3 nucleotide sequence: TGTGCGGGCATCGGGGGACTAGCCAAAAACACCCAGTACTTC.

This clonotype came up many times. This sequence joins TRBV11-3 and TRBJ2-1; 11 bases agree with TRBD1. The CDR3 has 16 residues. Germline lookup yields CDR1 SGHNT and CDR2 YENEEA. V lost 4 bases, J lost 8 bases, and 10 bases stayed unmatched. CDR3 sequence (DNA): TGTGCCAGCAGCTCCTCCGCCGGGACAGGGGGGGATGAGCAGTTCTTC. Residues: CASSSSAGTGGDEQFF.

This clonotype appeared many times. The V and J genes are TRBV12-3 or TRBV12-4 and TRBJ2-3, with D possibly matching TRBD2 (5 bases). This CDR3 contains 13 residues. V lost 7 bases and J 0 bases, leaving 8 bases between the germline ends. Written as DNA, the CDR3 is TGTGCCAGCAAGGACTCGAGCACAGATACGCAGTATTTT. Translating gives CASKDSSTDTQYF.

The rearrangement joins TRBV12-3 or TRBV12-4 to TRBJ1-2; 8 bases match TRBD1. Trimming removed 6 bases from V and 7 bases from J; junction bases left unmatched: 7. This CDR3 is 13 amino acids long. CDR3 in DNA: TGTGCCAGCAGCAAGGACAGGGTGTCTGGCTACACCTTC. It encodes CASSKDRVSGYTF.

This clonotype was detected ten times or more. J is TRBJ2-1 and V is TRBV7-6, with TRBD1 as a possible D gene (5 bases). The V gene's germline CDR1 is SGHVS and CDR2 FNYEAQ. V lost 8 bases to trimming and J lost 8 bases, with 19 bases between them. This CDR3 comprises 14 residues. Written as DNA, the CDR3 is TGTGCCAGCGCTAGTGGCCAGGGCCAGGATGAGCAGTTCTTC. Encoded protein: CASASGQGQDEQFF.

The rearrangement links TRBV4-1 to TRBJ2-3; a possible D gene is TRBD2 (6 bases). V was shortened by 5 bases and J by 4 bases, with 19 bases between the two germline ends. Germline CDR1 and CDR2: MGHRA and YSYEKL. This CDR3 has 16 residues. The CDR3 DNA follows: TGCGCCAGCAGCAAACGACTAGGAGTGAGCCCAGATACGCAGTATTTT. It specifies CASSKRLGVSPDTQYF.

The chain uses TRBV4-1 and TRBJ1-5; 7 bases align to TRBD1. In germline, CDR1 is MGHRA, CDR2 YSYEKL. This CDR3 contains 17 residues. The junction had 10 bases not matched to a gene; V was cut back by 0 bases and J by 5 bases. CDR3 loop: CASSQDEGQSAYQPQHF. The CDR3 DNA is TGCGCCAGCAGCCAAGATGAGGGACAGTCCGCTTATCAGCCCCAGCATTTT.

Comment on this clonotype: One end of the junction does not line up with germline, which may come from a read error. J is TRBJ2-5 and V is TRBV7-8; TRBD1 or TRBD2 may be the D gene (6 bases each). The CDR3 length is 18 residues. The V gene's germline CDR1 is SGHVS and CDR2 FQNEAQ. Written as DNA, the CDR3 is TGTGCCAGCAGCCCCGAGGGGGGAGTGGGCGGTCATAAAGAGACCCAGTACTTT. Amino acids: CASSPEGGVGGHKETQYF. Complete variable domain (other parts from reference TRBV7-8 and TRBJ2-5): GAGVSQSPRYKVAKRGQDVALRCDPISGHVSLFWYQQALGQGPEFLTYFQNEAQLDKSGLPSDRFFAERPEGSVSTLKIQRTQQEDSAVYLCASSPEGGVGGHKETQYFGPGTRLLVL.

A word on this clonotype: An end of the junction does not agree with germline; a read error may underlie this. CDR3 bases: TGTGCGGGCAGCCGCCGCGATACGCAGTACTTT. Protein: CAGSRRDTQYF. This sequence joins TRBV7-6 and TRBJ2-3; D gene uncertain. The CDR3 length is 11 residues. Germline V lookup: CDR1 SGHVS, CDR2 FNYEAQ.

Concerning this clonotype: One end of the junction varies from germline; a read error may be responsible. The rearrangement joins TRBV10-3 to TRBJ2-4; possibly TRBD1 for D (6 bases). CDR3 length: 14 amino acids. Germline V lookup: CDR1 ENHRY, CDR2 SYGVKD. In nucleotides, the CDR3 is TGTCCCGTCACGGAGCGGACAGCCAAAGACATTCAGTATTTC. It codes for CPVTERTAKDIQYF.

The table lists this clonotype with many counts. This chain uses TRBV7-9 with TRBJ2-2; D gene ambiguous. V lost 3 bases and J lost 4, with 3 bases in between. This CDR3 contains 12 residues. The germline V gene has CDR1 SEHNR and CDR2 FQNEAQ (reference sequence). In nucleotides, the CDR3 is TGTGCCAGCAGCTTTTCCACCGGGGAGCTGTTTTTT. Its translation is CASSFSTGELFF.

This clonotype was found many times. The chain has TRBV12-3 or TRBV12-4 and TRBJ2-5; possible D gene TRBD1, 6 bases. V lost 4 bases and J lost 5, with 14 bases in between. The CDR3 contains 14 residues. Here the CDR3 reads CASSWDIRRETQYF. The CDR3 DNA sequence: TGTGCCAGCAGTTGGGACATCCGACGGGAGACCCAGTACTTC.

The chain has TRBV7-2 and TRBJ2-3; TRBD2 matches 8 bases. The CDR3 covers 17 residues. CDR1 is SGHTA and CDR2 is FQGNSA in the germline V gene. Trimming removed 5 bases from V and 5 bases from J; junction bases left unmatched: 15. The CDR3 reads CASSVRLASADKDTQYF. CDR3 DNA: TGTGCCAGCAGCGTAAGACTAGCGAGTGCGGACAAAGATACGCAGTATTTT.

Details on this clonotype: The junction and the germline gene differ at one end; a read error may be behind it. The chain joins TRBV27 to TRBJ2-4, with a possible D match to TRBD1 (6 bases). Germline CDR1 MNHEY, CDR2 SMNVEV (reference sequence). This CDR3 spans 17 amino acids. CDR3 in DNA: TGTGCCAGCAGTTTAGATTGGGGGCGTGGGGCCCAAGACATCCAGTACTTC. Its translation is CASSLDWGRGAQDIQYF.

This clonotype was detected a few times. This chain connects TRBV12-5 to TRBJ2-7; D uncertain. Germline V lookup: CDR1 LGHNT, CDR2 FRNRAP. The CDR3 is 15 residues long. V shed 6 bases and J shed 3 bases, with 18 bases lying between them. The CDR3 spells CASGPPSSGYYEQYF. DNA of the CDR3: TGTGCTAGTGGCCCTCCTTCGTCGGGTTACTACGAGCAGTACTTC.

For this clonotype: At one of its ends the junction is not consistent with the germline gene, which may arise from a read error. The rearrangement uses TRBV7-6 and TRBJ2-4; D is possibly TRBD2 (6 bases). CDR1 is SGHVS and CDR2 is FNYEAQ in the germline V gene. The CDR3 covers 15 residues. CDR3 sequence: CGSSSGVGAKDTQYF. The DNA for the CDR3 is TGTGGCAGCAGCTCGGGGGTGGGAGCCAAAGACACGCAGTATTTC.

The CDR3 DNA is TGTGCCAGCAGGGGGCTCGGGCGGGGTGACCAAGACATCCAGTACTTC. It is translated as CASRGLGRGDQDIQYF. This chain joins TRBV7-2 and TRBJ2-5, with D possibly TRBD2 on 6 matching bases. This CDR3 has 16 residues. V gave up 6 bases and J gave up 10 bases, with 27 bases separating them. Germline CDR1 SGHTA, CDR2 FQGNSA.

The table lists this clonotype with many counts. The CDR3 bases are TGTGCCAGCAACTCAGGATACGAGCAGTTCTTC. Translating gives CASNSGYEQFF. The chain combines TRBV12-3 or TRBV12-4 with TRBJ2-1; D gene ambiguous. Trimming stripped 7 bases from V and 10 bases from J, with 11 bases between. There are 11 residues in the CDR3.

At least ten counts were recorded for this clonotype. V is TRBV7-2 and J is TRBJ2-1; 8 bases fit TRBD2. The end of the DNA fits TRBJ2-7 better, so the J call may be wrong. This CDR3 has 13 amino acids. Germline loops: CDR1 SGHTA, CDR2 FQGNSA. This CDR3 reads CASSPGGPLEQYF. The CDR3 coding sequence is TGTGCCAGCAGCCCGGGGGGGCCACTCGAGCAGTACTTC.

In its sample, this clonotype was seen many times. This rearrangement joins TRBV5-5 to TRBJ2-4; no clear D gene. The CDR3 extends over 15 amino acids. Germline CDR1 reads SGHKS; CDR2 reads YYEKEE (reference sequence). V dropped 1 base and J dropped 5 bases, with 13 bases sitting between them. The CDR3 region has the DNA TGTGCCAGCAGCTTGAGTGGGGTGCGAGAAAACATTCAGTACTTC. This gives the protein CASSLSGVRENIQYF.

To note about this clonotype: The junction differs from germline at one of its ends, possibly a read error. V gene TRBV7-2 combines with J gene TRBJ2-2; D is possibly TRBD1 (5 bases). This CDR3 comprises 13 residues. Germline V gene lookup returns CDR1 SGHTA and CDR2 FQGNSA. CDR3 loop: CASSFRVTEALYF. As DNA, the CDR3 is TGTGCCAGCAGCTTCAGGGTAACCGAGGCGCTGTATTTT.

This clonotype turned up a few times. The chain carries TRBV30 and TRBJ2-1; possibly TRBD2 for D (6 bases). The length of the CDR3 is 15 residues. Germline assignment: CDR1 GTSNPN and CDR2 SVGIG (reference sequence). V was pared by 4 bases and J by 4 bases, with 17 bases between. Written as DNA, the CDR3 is TGTGCCTGGACCCAAATTAGCGGAAAATACAATGAGCAGTTCTTC. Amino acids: CAWTQISGKYNEQFF.

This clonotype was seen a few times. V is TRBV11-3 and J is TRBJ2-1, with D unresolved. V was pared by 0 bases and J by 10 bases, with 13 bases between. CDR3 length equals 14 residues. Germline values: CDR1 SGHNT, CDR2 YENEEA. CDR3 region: CASSLDVRSYEQFF. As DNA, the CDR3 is TGTGCCAGCAGCTTAGATGTCCGATCCTACGAGCAGTTCTTC.

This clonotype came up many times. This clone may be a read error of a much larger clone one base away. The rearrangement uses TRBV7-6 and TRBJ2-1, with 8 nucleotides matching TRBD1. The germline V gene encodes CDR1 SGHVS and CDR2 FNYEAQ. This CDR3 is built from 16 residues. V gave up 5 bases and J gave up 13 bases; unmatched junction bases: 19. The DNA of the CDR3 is TGTGCCAGCAGCCCCGCTCGGACAGGGCTGGGAGAGACCCAGTTCTTC. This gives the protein CASSPARTGLGETQFF.

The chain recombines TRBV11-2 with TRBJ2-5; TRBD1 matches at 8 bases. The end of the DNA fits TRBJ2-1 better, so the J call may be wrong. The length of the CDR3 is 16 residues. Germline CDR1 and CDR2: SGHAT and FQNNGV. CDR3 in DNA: TGTGCCAGCAGCCAGCCCCCGGACAGGGTTAGTGATGAGCAGTTCTTC. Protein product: CASSQPPDRVSDEQFF.

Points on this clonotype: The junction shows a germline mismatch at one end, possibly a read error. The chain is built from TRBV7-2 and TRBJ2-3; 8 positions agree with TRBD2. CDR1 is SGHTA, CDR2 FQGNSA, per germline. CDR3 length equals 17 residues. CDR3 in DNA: TGTGCCAGCAGCTTAGTGAGGGGGGGACTAGGGCCAGATACCCAGTATTTC. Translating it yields CASSLVRGGLGPDTQYF. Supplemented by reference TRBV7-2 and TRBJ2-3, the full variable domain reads GAGVSQSPSNKVTEKGKDVELRCDPISGHTALYWYRQSLGQGLEFLIYFQGNSAPDKSGLPSDRFSAERTGGSVSTLTIQRTQQEDSAVYLCASSLVRGGLGPDTQYFGPGTRLTVL.

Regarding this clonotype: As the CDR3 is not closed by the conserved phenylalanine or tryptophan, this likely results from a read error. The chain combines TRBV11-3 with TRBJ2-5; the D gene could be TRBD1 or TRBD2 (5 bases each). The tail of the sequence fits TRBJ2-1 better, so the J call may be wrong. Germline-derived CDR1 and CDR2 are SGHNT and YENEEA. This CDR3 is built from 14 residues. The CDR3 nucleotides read TGTGCCAGCGGCTTCGGACTGGGTGGGGCGACCCAGTTCTCG. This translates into CASGFGLGGATQFS.

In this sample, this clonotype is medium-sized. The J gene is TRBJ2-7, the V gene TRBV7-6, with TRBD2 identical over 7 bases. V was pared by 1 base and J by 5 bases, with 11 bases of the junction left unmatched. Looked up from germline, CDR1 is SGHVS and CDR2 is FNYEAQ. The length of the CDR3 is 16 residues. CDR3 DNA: TGTGCCAGCAGCTTAGGCGCGGCGGGAGCTAGAAACGAGCAGTACTTC. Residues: CASSLGAAGARNEQYF.